This TCR beta chain was recovered during a study of Ad26.COV2.S vaccination and SARS-CoV-2 variants. For the study at large: The donor was enrolled in the Ad26.COV2.S arm of the COV1001 trial.

This clone occurred once. Measured with immunoSEQ multiplex PCR; TCRdb has only the in-frame clones, and not every one. Of some 340,000 clones detected, approximately 86% appear once; the ten largest clones hold under 2%. CDR1 is MNHEY, CDR2 SVGAGI, per germline. The CDR3 consists of 14 residues. The V segment lost 6 bases and the J segment 5 bases; nucleotides outside the gene matches: 6. Treatment specified: 19 received Ad26.COV2.S at low or high dose, single or two shots; 5 received placebo; per-sample allocation not given. Specimen acquisition occurred on day 63 following the initial vaccine or placebo injection.

The source material was peripheral blood, sampled in a trial of Ad26.COV2.S vaccine versus placebo. This TCR derives from a person aged 18-60 years who received the Ad26.COV2.S COVID-19 vaccine or a placebo. V usage is TRBV6-5 and J usage is TRBJ1-2, with 10 bases lining up with TRBD1. The CDR3 sequence is CASRPRTGGYGYTF. The CDR3 DNA reads TGTGCCAGCAGACCTAGGACAGGGGGATATGGCTACACCTTC.